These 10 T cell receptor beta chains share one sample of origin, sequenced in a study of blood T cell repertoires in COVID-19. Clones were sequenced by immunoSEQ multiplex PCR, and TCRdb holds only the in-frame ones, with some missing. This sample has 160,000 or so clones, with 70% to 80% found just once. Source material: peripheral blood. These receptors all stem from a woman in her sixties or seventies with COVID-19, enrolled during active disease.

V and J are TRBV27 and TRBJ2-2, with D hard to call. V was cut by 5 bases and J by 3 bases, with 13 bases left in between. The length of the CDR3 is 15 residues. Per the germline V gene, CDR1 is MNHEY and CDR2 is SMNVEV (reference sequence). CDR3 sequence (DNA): TGTGCCAGCAGTACCTTTAGAGGCGACACCGGGGAGCTGTTTTTT. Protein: CASSTFRGDTGELFF.

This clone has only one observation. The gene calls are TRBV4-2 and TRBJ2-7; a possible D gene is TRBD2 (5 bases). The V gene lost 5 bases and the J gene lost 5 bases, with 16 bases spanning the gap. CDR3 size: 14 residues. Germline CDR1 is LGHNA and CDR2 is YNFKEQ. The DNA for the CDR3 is TGTGCCAGCAGCTCGCGAGGGCCCATGGACGAGCAGTACTTC. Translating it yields CASSSRGPMDEQYF.

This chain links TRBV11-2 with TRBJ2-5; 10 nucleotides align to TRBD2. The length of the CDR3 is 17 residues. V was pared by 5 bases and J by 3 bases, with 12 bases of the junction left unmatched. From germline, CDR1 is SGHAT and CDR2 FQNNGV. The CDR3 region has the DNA TGTGCCAGCAGCCCCCCCGCTGGTGGACTAGCGGAAGAGACCCAGTACTTC. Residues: CASSPPAGGLAEETQYF.

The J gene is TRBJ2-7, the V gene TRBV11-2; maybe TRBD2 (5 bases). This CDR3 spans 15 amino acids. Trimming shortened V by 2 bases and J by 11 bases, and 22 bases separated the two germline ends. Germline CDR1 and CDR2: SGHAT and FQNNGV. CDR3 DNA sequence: TGTGCCAGCAGCTTACCAAGCGGACCCGCTGAATGGGAGTACTTC. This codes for CASSLPSGPAEWEYF.

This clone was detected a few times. CDR3 nucleotides: TGTGCCAGCAGTGAACAGGGAACCTATCAGCCCCAGCATTTT. Its protein product is CASSEQGTYQPQHF. The chain combines TRBV6-1 with TRBJ1-5, with D maybe TRBD1 (5 bases). Germline CDR1 is MNHNS and CDR2 is SASEGT. With 2 bases removed from V and 5 bases from J, the gap between germline ends came to 10 bases. The CDR3 contains 14 residues.

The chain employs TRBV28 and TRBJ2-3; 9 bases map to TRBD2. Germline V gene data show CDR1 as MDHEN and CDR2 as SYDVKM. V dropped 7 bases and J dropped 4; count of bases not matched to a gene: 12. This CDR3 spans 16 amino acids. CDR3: CASNPSRGGGPDTQYF. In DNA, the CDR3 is TGTGCCAGCAACCCCTCTCGCGGGGGGGGGCCAGATACGCAGTATTTT.

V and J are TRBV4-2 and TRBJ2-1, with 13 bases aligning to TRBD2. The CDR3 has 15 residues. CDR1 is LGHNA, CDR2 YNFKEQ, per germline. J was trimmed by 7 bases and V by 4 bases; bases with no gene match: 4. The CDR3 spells CASSPTGLAGNEQFF. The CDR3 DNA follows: TGTGCCAGCAGCCCCACGGGACTAGCGGGGAATGAGCAGTTCTTC.

CDR3 sequence: CASSEVRLGGKFYGYTF. CDR3 DNA sequence: TGCGCCAGCAGCGAAGTAAGGCTGGGCGGGAAGTTCTATGGCTACACCTTC. This chain links TRBV4-1 with TRBJ1-2; no definite D call. The V gene's germline CDR1 is MGHRA and CDR2 YSYEKL. The CDR3 has 17 residues. V lost 5 bases to trimming and J lost 4 bases, with 23 bases between them.

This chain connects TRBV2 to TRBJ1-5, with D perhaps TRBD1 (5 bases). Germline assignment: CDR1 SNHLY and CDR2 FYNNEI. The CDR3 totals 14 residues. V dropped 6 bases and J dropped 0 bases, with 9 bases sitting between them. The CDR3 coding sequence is TGTGCCAGCAGGGGGGGGAATAGCAATCAGCCCCAGCATTTT. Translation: CASRGGNSNQPQHF.

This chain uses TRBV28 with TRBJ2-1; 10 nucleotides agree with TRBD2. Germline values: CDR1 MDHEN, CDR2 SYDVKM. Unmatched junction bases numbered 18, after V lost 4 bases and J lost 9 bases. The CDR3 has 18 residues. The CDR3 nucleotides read TGTGCCAGCAGTTCCCCGAATCCCGGACTAGCGGTTCAAGGTGAGCAGTTCTTC. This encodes CASSSPNPGLAVQGEQFF.